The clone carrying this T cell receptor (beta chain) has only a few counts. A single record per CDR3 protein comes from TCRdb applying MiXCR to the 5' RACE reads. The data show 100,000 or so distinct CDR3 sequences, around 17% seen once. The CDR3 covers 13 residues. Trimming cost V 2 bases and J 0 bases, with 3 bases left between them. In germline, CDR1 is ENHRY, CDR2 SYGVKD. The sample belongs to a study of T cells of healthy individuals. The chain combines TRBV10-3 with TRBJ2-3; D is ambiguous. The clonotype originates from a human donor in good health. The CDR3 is CAISEASTDTQYF. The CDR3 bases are TGTGCCATCAGTGAGGCTAGCACAGATACGCAGTATTTT.